This T cell receptor beta chain was profiled in a study of T cell changes during pregnancy in multiple sclerosis. V dropped 7 bases and J dropped 6 bases, with 12 bases sitting between them. Germline V lookup: CDR1 SGHTA, CDR2 FQGNSA. The CDR3 sequence is 13 residues long. Profiled with immunoSEQ multiplex PCR; TCRdb holds only in-frame clones, not every one. This table holds 75,000 to 95,000 clones, 93% found once. The chain links TRBV7-2 to TRBJ2-2; D might be TRBD1 (6 bases). The origin of this receptor is a female donor with multiple sclerosis, enrolled in a pregnancy study. The specimen was peripheral blood, collected in the second trimester of pregnancy. CDR3 region: CASIQAGAGELFF. The CDR3 nucleotides read TGTGCCAGCATCCAGGCAGGGGCCGGGGAGCTGTTTTTT. Looking up the rest from reference TRBV7-2 and TRBJ2-2 gives the full variable domain: GAGVSQSPSNKVTEKGKDVELRCDPISGHTALYWYRQSLGQGLEFLIYFQGNSAPDKSGLPSDRFSAERTGGSVSTLTIQRTQQEDSAVYLCASIQAGAGELFFGEGSRLTVL.